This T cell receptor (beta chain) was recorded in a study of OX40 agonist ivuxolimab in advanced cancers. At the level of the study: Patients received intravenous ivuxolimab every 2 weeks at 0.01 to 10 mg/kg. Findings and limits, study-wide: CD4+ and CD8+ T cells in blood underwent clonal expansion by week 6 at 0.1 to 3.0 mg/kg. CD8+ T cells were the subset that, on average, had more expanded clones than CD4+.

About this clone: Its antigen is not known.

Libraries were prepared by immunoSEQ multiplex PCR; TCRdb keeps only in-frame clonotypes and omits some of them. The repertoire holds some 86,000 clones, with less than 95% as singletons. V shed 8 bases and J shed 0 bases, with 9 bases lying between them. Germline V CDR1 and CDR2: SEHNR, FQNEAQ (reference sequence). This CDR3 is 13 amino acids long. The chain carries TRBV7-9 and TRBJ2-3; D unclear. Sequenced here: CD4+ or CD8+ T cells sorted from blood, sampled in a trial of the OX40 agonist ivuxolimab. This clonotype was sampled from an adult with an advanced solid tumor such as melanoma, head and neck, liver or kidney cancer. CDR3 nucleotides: TGTGCCAGCCGAAGCAATAGCACAGATACGCAGTATTTT. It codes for CASRSNSTDTQYF. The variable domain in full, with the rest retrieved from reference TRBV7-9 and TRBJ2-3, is DTGVSQNPRHKITKRGQNVTFRCDPISEHNRLYWYRQTLGQGPEFLTYFQNEAQLEKSRLLSDRFSAERPKGSFSTLEIQRTEQGDSAMYLCASRSNSTDTQYFGPGTRLTVL.